The 22 T cell receptor beta chains below were found in one sample sequenced in a study of cytomegalovirus exposure and HLA in healthy donors. Use of 60 Vbeta and 13 Jbeta primers characterized the PCR. The protocol was immunoSEQ multiplex PCR, while the TCRdb copy is restricted to in-frame clones and leaves out a portion. The data hold about 200,000 clones, with roughly 68% observed a single time. Input material: PBMCs. The source of these receptors is a woman aged 25 to 39 in good health and CMV-seronegative.

The V and J genes are TRBV5-1 and TRBJ2-7, with 9 positions matching TRBD1. The CDR3 consists of 14 residues. The germline V gene has CDR1 SGHRS and CDR2 YFSETQ. With V trimmed by 2 bases and J by 2 bases, 2 bases remained unmatched. The DNA for the CDR3 is TGCGCCAGCAGCTTTGGGACAGGGACCTACGAGCAGTACTTC. It specifies CASSFGTGTYEQYF.

This sequence joins TRBV7-2 and TRBJ1-2, with D maybe TRBD1 (6 bases). In germline, CDR1 is SGHTA, CDR2 FQGNSA. This CDR3 has 15 amino acids. V gave up 4 bases and J gave up 6 bases, with 18 bases separating them. CDR3 sequence: CASSSRQGGGHGYTF. CDR3 DNA: TGTGCCAGCAGCTCTCGTCAGGGAGGGGGGCATGGCTACACCTTC. The variable domain in full, completed from reference TRBV7-2 and TRBJ1-2, reads GAGVSQSPSNKVTEKGKDVELRCDPISGHTALYWYRQSLGQGLEFLIYFQGNSAPDKSGLPSDRFSAERTGGSVSTLTIQRTQQEDSAVYLCASSSRQGGGHGYTFGSGTRLTVV.

The DNA for the CDR3 is TGTGCTAGTGGTTTGGTACGCGCCCCGCAAGACACTGAAGCTTTCTTT. It specifies CASGLVRAPQDTEAFF. This chain links TRBV12-5 with TRBJ1-1, with unresolved D. This CDR3 is 16 amino acids long. Germline assignment: CDR1 LGHNT and CDR2 FRNRAP. Trimming took off 0 bases at V and 3 bases at J, with 14 bases between the two ends. The full variable domain, rest sourced from reference TRBV12-5 and TRBJ1-1, is DARVTQTPRHKVTEMGQEVTMRCQPILGHNTVFWYRQTMMQGLELLAYFRNRAPLDDSGMPKDRFSAEMPDATLATLKIQPSEPRDSAVYFCASGLVRAPQDTEAFFGQGTRLTVV.

Regarding this clone: One end of the junction fails to match germline, which may point to a read error. The chain couples TRBV7-9 to TRBJ1-2; D might be TRBD1 (5 bases). This CDR3 comprises 16 residues. Germline assignment: CDR1 SEHNR and CDR2 FQNEAQ (reference sequence). CDR3 sequence (DNA): TGTTCCAGCAGCTTACTCCTAACAGGACCCAACTATGGCTACACCTTC. Translating gives CSSSLLLTGPNYGYTF.

This chain connects TRBV7-9 to TRBJ2-7; the match to TRBD1 covers 10 bases. The CDR3 length is 14 residues. Germline V lookup: CDR1 SEHNR, CDR2 FQNEAQ (reference sequence). Losses at the gene ends were 5 bases for V and 5 bases for J; bases not matched to a gene: 6. CDR3 coding DNA: TGTGCCAGCAGCCCGTCGGACAGGGGGGACGAGCAGTACTTC. Translating it yields CASSPSDRGDEQYF.

The gene calls are TRBV7-2 and TRBJ2-5; possibly TRBD1 for D (5 bases). The CDR3 consists of 14 residues. Germline-derived CDR1 and CDR2 are SGHTA and FQGNSA. Trimming took off 1 base at V and 2 bases at J, with 8 bases between the two ends. The CDR3 nucleotides are TGTGCCAGCAGCTTAGGGGGCTTTCAAGAGACCCAGTACTTC. Translated, it gives CASSLGGFQETQYF.

This clone was observed a few times. V and J are TRBV6-1 and TRBJ2-7; 8 bases are a match to TRBD2. The CDR3 loop spans 15 amino acids. V trimming: 6 bases; J trimming: 3 bases; junction bases outside the gene matches: 10. Germline V gene lookup returns CDR1 MNHNS and CDR2 SASEGT. CDR3 sequence (DNA): TGTGCCAGCAGCCGCGGGGTAGCGGGAATCTACGAGCAGTACTTC. It encodes CASSRGVAGIYEQYF.

V is TRBV18 and J is TRBJ2-7, with 7 bases fitting TRBD1. Germline V gives CDR1 KGHSH, CDR2 LQKENI. This CDR3 spans 14 amino acids. The J segment lost 3 bases and the V segment lost 6 bases, leaving 8 bases of the junction unmatched. The CDR3 DNA reads TGTGCCAGCTCCGAGGGCAGGGGGATCTACGAGCAGTACTTC. Protein sequence: CASSEGRGIYEQYF.

The CDR3 bases are TGTGCCAGCAGCGACCAACCGGGACTAGCGAAAGAGACCCAGTACTTC. Translating it yields CASSDQPGLAKETQYF. This chain links TRBV9 with TRBJ2-5; TRBD2 matches 10 bases. Germline V gene sequence: CDR1 SGDLS, CDR2 YYNGEE. V lost 3 bases and J lost 3; bases outside the gene matches: 8. The CDR3 runs to 16 residues.

The chain combines TRBV4-1 with TRBJ2-5, with 16 bases fitting TRBD2. Germline CDR1 is MGHRA and CDR2 is YSYEKL. The trim removed 3 bases at V and 5 bases at J, leaving 15 bases unmatched. The CDR3 totals 20 residues. Written as DNA, the CDR3 is TGCGCCAGCAGCCAGGGAAGGGGGACTAGCGGGGGGGTGGGGCGTGAGACCCAGTACTTC. Amino acid sequence: CASSQGRGTSGGVGRETQYF.

This chain links TRBV23-1 with TRBJ1-1; 7 bases agree with TRBD1. TRBV23-1 is given ORF status, its function remaining uncertain. V lost 0 bases to trimming and J lost 0 bases; unmatched junction nucleotides: 13. CDR3 size: 19 residues. CDR3 amino acids: CASSQSFGGGDEMNTEAFF. CDR3 DNA: TGCGCCAGCAGTCAATCGTTCGGAGGGGGCGATGAGATGAACACTGAAGCTTTCTTT.

There are a few counts of this clone. This chain links TRBV6-5 with TRBJ2-5; D may be TRBD1 (6 bases). The J call may be wrong; the DNA end is better matched by TRBJ2-7. This CDR3 has 13 residues. In germline, CDR1 is MNHEY, CDR2 SVGAGI. The CDR3 loop is CASRRTAAYEQYF. The CDR3 bases are TGTGCCAGCAGAAGGACAGCCGCCTACGAGCAGTACTTC.

The chain carries TRBV7-3 and TRBJ2-6; D is undetermined. Per germline, CDR1 SGHTA and CDR2 FQGTGA. The CDR3 covers 16 residues. The V gene lost 2 bases and the J gene lost 0 bases, with 8 bases spanning the gap. The CDR3 region has the DNA TGTGCCAGCAGCTTACACACCCCCTCTGGGGCCAACGTCCTGACTTTC. Translated: CASSLHTPSGANVLTF.

V is TRBV11-3 and J is TRBJ2-1; the match to TRBD2 covers 9 bases. Germline V CDR1 and CDR2: SGHNT, YENEEA. CDR3 length equals 16 residues. J was trimmed by 5 bases and V by 1 base; bases with no gene match: 6. The CDR3 region is CASSLGGSGGDNEQFF. The CDR3 DNA follows: TGTGCCAGCAGCTTAGGAGGTAGCGGGGGTGACAATGAGCAGTTCTTC. The whole variable domain, remainder taken from reference TRBV11-3 and TRBJ2-1, is EAGVVQSPRYKIIEKKQPVAFWCNPISGHNTLYWYLQNLGQGPELLIRYENEEAVDDSQLPKDRFSAERLKGVDSTLKIQPAELGDSAVYLCASSLGGSGGDNEQFFGPGTRLTVL.

This chain uses TRBV1 with TRBJ2-3; the table's D call, TRBD2, has no DNA check behind it. TRBV1 is a known pseudogene. This CDR3 contains 15 residues. The CDR3 region is CTSSHREPRTDTQYF. In nucleotides, the CDR3 is TGCACCAGCAGCCACCGGGAACCGCGCACAGATACGCAGTATTTT.

The CDR3 coding sequence is TGTGCCAGCAGCATGCGGACAGATAGCAATCAGCCCCAGCATTTT. It encodes CASSMRTDSNQPQHF. V and J are TRBV5-5 and TRBJ1-5, with D possibly TRBD1 on 6 matching bases. CDR3 size: 15 residues. V lost 4 bases to trimming and J lost 0 bases, with 11 bases between them. Germline values: CDR1 SGHKS, CDR2 YYEKEE (reference sequence).

This chain connects TRBV5-5 to TRBJ1-1; D perhaps matches TRBD1 (6 bases). Between the trimmed V and J ends, which lost 7 bases and 4 bases, there was a span of 23 bases. The CDR3 loop spans 16 amino acids. Per germline, CDR1 SGHKS and CDR2 YYEKEE (reference sequence). The CDR3: CASLTGPGPSTTEAFF. The CDR3, as DNA: TGTGCCAGCCTAACAGGGCCCGGGCCTTCTACCACTGAAGCTTTCTTT.

This chain links TRBV5-1 with TRBJ2-5, with 11 bases matching TRBD1. The end of the DNA fits TRBJ2-7 better, so the J call may be wrong. The CDR3 is 16 amino acids. Looked up from germline, CDR1 is SGHRS and CDR2 is YFSETQ. The CDR3 region is CASSLVGQGANYEQYF. The CDR3, as DNA: TGCGCCAGCAGCTTGGTAGGACAGGGGGCCAACTACGAGCAGTACTTC.

This clone was counted only a few times. The V gene is TRBV10-3, the J gene TRBJ1-4; D gene unclear. This CDR3 is 13 amino acids long. The germline V gene has CDR1 ENHRY and CDR2 SYGVKD. Trimming stripped 6 bases from V and 10 bases from J, with 15 bases between. CDR3 sequence (DNA): TGTGCCATCAGAGGACTTAGGGAGGGAAAACTGTTTTTT. This gives the protein CAIRGLREGKLFF.

CDR3 residues: CASSVGLAGGSDTQYF. The CDR3 DNA follows: TGTGCCAGCAGTGTGGGACTAGCGGGAGGTTCAGATACGCAGTATTTT. J is TRBJ2-3 and V is TRBV6-1, with 15 positions matching TRBD2. This CDR3 is built from 16 residues. Germline V lookup: CDR1 MNHNS, CDR2 SASEGT. V shed 4 bases and J 4 bases; nucleotides not matched to a gene: 3.

This clone was counted once. This chain joins TRBV15 and TRBJ2-3; 15 bases align to TRBD2. There are 18 residues in the CDR3. The germline V gene has CDR1 LNHNV and CDR2 YYDKDF (reference sequence). J lost 10 bases, V lost 0 bases, and 11 bases had no gene match. The CDR3 is CATSRDLGLAGGGRSQYF. Written as DNA, the CDR3 is TGTGCCACCAGCAGAGATTTAGGACTAGCGGGAGGGGGCCGGTCGCAGTATTTT.

The gene calls are TRBV19 and TRBJ1-2, with D possibly TRBD1 on 5 matching bases. Germline V gene data show CDR1 as LNHDA and CDR2 as SQIVND (reference sequence). V shed 5 bases and J shed 2 bases, with 18 bases lying between them. The CDR3 length is 16 residues. CDR3 in DNA: TGTGCCAGTAGTCCCGGGGGAGCCATGATAAACTATGGCTACACCTTC. The encoded protein is CASSPGGAMINYGYTF.